This T cell receptor (beta chain) was identified in a study of human T cells and chemical hapten exposure. Study-wide points: No change in TCRs above 1 in 1000 frequency was produced by DPC sensitization.

The CDR3 contains 19 residues. TCRdb re-analysed the RACE reads in MiXCR, keeping a single row per CDR3 protein. The sample carries some 100,000 distinct CDR3 sequences, roughly a tenth recorded once. Sample time point: patch test 2, 6 weeks after DPC sensitization. The treatment is: therapeutic diphenylcyclopropenone sensitization with weekly scalp DPC. The study drew its donors from alopecia patients who were 18 to 70 years old and suitable for DPC. This clonotype was seen repeatedly, ten times or more. Its antigen is undetermined. This chain connects TRBV1 to TRBJ2-1; the tabulated D call, TRBD2, remains unverified against the DNA. TRBV1 corresponds to a pseudogene. The material sequenced was whole blood, taken in connection with sensitization to the hapten diphenylcyclopropenone (DPC). This receptor was taken from a woman aged 40-49 years with alopecia areata. Some clones in this sample may be carry-over from other donors' samples. The CDR3 coding sequence is TGCACCAGCAGCCAAGTGGGTCCAGCGGGGGGCCCGACTTACAATGAGCAGTTCTTC. Protein sequence: CTSSQVGPAGGPTYNEQFF.